The clone carrying this T cell receptor beta chain appeared once. This specimen belongs to a study of blood T cell repertoires in COVID-19. At the level of the study: COVID-19 samples from acute and convalescent phases originated in the United States, Italy and Spain. The analysed material was cDNA or gDNA that came from T cells, B-cell-depleted T cells, or PBMCs.

Original methodology: Estimates of nucleated cell counts were drawn from the amplification of reference gene primers. Sequencing used immunoSEQ multiplex PCR; TCRdb keeps in-frame clones, though not all of them. The D gene and trimming were derived from the DNA, and the V and J assignments and clone size from that table. Here the sample spans roughly 100,000 clones, around four fifths being singletons. CDR1 and CDR2 from the germline V gene are SGHRS and YFSETQ. V dropped 5 bases and J dropped 2 bases, with 8 bases sitting between them. This CDR3 region has 13 residues. The chain combines TRBV5-1 with TRBJ1-5, with D uncertain. Sequenced: peripheral blood. The source of this sequence is a woman in her 70s with acute or convalescent COVID-19. Written as DNA, the CDR3 is TGCGCCAGCAGACAGAGCCGCAATCAGCCCCAGCATTTT. This sequence encodes CASRQSRNQPQHF. Filled out from reference TRBV5-1 and TRBJ1-5, the complete variable domain reads KAGVTQTPRYLIKTRGQQVTLSCSPISGHRSVSWYQQTPGQGLQFLFEYFSETQRNKGNFPGRFSGRQFSNSRSEMNVSTLELGDSALYLCASRQSRNQPQHFGDGTRLSIL.